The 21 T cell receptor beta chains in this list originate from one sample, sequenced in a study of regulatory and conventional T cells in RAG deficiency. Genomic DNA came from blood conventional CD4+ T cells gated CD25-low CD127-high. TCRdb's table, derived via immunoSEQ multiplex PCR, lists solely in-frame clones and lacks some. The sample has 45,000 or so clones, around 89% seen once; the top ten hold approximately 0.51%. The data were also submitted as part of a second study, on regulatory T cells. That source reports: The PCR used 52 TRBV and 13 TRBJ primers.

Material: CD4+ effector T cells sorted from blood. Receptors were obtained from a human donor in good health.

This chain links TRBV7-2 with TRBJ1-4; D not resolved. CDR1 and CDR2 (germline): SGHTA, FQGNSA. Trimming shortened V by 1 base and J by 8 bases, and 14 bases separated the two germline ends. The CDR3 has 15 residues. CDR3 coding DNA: TGTGCCAGCAGCTTAGTGGGTCAGGTCGGCGAAAAACTGTTTTTT. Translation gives CASSLVGQVGEKLFF.

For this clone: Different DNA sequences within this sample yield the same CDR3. The CDR3 sequence: CASSYSEVYGYTF. CDR3 sequence (DNA): TGTGCCAGCAGTTACTCAGAAGTTTACGGCTACACCTTC. The gene calls are TRBV6-5 and TRBJ1-2; D unclear. Looked up from germline, CDR1 is MNHEY and CDR2 is SVGAGI. CDR3 length equals 13 residues. Trimming shortened V by 0 bases and J by 8 bases, and 10 bases separated the two germline ends.

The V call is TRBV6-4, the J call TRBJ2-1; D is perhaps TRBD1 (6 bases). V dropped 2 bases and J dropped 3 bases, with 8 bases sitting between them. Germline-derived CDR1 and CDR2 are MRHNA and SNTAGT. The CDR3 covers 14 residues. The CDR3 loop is CASSDGGNYNEQFF. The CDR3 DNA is TGTGCCAGCAGTGACGGGGGCAACTACAATGAGCAGTTCTTC.

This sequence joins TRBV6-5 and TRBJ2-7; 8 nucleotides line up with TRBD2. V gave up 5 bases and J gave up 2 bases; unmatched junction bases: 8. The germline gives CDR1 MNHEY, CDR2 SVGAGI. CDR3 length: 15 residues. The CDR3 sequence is CASSPGGGSPYEQYF. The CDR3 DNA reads TGTGCCAGCAGTCCCGGGGGGGGCTCCCCCTACGAGCAGTACTTC.

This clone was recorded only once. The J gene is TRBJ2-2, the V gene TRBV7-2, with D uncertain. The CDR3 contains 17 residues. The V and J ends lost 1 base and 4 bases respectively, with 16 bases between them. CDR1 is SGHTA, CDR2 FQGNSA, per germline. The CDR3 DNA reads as TGTGCCAGCAGCTTAGGAAGGGTGACACTCCGCACCGGGGAGCTGTTTTTT. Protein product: CASSLGRVTLRTGELFF.

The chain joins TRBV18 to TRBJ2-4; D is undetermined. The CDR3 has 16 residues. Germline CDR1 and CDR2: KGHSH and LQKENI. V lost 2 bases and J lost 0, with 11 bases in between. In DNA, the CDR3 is TGTGCCAGCTCACCAAGGGAAGCGTTAGCCAAAAACATTCAGTACTTC. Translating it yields CASSPREALAKNIQYF.

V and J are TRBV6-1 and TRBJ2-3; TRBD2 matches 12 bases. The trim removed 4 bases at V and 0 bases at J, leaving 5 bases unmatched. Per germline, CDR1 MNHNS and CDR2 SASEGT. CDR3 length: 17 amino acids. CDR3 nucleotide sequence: TGTGCCAGCAGTGGGACTAGCGGGGCAATTAGCACAGATACGCAGTATTTT. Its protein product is CASSGTSGAISTDTQYF.

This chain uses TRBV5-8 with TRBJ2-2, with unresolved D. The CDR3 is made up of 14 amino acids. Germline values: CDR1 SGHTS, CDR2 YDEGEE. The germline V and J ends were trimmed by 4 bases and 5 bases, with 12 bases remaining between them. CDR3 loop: CASSPRTPTGELFF. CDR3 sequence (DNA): TGTGCCAGCAGCCCGAGGACGCCGACCGGGGAGCTGTTTTTT. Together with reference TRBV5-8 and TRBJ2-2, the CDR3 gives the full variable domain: EAGVTQSPTHLIKTRGQQATLRCSPISGHTSVYWYQQALGLGLQFLLWYDEGEERNRGNFPPRFSGRQFPNYSSELNVNALELEDSALYLCASSPRTPTGELFFGEGSRLTVL.

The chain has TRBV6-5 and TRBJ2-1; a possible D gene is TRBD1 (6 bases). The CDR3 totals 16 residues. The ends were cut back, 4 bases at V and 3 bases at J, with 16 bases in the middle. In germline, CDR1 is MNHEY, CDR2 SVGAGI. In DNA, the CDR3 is TGTGCCAGCAGTTCCCCGGGACAAAGTATCTACAATGAGCAGTTCTTC. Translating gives CASSSPGQSIYNEQFF.

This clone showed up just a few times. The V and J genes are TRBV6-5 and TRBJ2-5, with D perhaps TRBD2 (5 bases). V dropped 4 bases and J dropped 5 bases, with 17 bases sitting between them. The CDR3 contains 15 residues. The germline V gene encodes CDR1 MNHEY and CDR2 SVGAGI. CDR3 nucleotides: TGTGCCAGCAGTTCACCGGGATCCATGGTGGAGACCCAGTACTTC. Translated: CASSSPGSMVETQYF.

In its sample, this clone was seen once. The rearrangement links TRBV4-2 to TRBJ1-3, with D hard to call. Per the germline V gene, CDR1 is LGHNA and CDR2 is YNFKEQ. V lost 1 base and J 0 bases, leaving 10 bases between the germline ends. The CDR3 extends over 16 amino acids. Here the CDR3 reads CASSQGSVTSGNTIYF. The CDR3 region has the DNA TGTGCCAGCAGCCAAGGAAGCGTAACCTCTGGAAACACCATATATTTT.

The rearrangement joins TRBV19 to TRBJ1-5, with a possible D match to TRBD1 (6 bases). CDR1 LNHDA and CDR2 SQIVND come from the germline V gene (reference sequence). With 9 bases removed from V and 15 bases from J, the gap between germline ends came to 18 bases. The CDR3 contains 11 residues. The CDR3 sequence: CASEGGAPLHF. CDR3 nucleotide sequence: TGTGCCAGCGAGGGGGGGGCCCCTTTGCATTTT.

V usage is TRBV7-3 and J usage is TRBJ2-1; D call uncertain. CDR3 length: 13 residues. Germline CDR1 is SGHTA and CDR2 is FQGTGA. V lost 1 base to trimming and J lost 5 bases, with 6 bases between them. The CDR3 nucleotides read TGTGCCAGCAGCTTAAGCCTAAACAATGAGCAGTTCTTC. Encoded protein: CASSLSLNNEQFF. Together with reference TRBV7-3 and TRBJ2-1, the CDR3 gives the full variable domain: GAGVSQTPSNKVTEKGKYVELRCDPISGHTALYWYRQSLGQGPEFLIYFQGTGAADDSGLPNDRFFAVRPEGSVSTLKIQRTERGDSAVYLCASSLSLNNEQFFGPGTRLTVL.

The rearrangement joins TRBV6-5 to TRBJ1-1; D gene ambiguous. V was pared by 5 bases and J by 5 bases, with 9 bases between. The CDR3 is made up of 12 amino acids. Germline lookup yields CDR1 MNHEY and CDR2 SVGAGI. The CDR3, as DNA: TGTGCCAGCAGTAACAGTGGGACTGAAGCTTTCTTT. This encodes CASSNSGTEAFF.

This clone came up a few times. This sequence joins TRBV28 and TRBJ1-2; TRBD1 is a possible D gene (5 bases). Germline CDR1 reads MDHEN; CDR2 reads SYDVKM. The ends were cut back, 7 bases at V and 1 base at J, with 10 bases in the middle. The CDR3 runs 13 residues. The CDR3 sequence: CASMGPLNYGYTF. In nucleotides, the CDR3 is TGTGCCAGCATGGGGCCGCTTAACTATGGCTACACCTTC.

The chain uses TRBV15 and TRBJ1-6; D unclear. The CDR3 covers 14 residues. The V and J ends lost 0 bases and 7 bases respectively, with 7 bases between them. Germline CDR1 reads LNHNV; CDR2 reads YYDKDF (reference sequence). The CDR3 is CATSRDTTNSPLHF. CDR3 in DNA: TGTGCCACCAGCAGAGATACTACAAATTCACCCCTCCACTTT.

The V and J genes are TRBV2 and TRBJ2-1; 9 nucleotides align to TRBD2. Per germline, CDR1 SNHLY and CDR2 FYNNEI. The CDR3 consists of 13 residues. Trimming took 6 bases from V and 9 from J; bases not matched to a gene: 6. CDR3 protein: CASREGLAGEQFF. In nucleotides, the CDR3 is TGTGCCAGCAGGGAGGGACTAGCTGGTGAGCAGTTCTTC.

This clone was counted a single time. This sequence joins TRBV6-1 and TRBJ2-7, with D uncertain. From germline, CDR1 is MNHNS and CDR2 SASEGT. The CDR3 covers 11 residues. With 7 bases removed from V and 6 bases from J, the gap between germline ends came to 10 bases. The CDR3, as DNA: TGTGCCAGCATTGCCGGGCGCGAGCAGTACTTC. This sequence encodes CASIAGREQYF.

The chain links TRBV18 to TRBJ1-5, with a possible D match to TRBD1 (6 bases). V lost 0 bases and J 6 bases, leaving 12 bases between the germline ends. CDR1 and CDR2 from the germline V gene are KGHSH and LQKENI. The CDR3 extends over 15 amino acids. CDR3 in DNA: TGTGCCAGCTCACCACCTCCAGGAGGGGGTCAGCCCCAGCATTTT. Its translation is CASSPPPGGGQPQHF. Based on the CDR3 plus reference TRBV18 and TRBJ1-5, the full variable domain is NAGVMQNPRHLVRRRGQEARLRCSPMKGHSHVYWYRQLPEEGLKFMVYLQKENIIDESGMPKERFSAEFPKEGPSILRIQQVVRGDSAAYFCASSPPPGGGQPQHFGDGTRLSIL.

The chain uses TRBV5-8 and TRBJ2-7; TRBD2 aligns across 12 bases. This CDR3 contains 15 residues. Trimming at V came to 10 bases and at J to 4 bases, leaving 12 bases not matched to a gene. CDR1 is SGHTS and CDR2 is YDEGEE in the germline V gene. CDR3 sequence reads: CAFRLRTSGTYEQYF. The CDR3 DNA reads TGTGCCTTCCGCCTAAGGACTAGCGGGACTTACGAGCAGTACTTC.

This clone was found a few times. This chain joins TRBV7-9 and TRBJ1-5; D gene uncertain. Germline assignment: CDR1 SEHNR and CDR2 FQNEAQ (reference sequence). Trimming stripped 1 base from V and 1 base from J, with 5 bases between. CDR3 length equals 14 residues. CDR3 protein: CASSLEASNQPQHF. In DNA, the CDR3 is TGTGCCAGCAGCTTAGAGGCGAGCAATCAGCCCCAGCATTTT.